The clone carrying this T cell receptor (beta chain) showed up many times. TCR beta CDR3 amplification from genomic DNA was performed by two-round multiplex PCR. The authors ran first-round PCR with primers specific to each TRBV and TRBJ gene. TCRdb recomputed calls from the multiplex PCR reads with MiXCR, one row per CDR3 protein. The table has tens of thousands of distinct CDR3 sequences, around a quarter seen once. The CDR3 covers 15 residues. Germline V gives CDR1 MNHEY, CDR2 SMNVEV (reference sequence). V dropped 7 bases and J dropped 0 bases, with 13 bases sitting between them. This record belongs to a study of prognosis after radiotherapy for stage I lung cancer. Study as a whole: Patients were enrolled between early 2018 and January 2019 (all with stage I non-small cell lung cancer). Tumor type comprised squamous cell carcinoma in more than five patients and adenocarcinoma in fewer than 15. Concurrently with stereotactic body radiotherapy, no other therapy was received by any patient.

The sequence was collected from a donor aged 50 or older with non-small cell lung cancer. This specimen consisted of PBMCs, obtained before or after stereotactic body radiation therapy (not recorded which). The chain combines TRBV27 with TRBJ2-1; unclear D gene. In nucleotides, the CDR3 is TGTGCCAGCATCGACCTATCAAGCTCCTACAATGAGCAGTTCTTC. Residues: CASIDLSSSYNEQFF.